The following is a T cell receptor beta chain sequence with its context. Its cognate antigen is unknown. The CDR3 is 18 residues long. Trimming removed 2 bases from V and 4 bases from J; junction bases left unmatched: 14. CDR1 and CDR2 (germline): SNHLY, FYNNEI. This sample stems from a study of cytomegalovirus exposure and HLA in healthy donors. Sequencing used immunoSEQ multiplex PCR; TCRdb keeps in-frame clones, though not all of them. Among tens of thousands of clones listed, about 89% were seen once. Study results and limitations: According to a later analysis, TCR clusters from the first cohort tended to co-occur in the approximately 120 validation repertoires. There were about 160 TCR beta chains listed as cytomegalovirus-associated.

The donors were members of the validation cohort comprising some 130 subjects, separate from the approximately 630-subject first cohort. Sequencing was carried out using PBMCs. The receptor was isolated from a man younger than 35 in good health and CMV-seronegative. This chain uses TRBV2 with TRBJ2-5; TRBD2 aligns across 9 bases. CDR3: CASSESSGTTLRGETQYF. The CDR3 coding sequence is TGTGCCAGCAGTGAATCTAGCGGGACTACCCTACGGGGAGAGACCCAGTACTTC. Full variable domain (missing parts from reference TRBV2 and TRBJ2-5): EPEVTQTPSHQVTQMGQEVILRCVPISNHLYFYWYRQILGQKVEFLVSFYNNEISEKSEIFDDQFSVERPDGSNFTLKIRSTKLEDSAMYFCASSESSGTTLRGETQYFGPGTRLLVL.